This note documents a single T cell receptor (beta chain) sequence. This sample also contains other DNA sequences that code for the same CDR3. This entry belongs to a study of control samples from healthy donors and cancer patients. The CDR3 length is 11 residues. V lost 3 bases to trimming and J lost 5 bases, with 4 bases between them. This table comes from immunoSEQ multiplex PCR, and its TCRdb copy is limited to in-frame clones, with some not included. This table has over 150,000 clones, around 92% appearing once. This TCR came from a woman in her forties in good health. This chain links TRBV12-3 or TRBV12-4 with TRBJ2-5; D ambiguous. The sample was blood. The CDR3 bases are TGTGCCAGCAGTTTTTCGGAGACCCAGTACTTC. This sequence encodes CASSFSETQYF.